Listed below are T cell receptor beta chains from one sample, sequenced in a study of T cell changes during pregnancy in multiple sclerosis. Sequenced by immunoSEQ multiplex PCR; TCRdb stores in-frame clones only, minus some. This sample yields some 110,000 clones, of which roughly 90% are seen a single time; 1.6% belongs to the top ten. This material consisted of peripheral blood, taken after pregnancy. Receptors originate from a female donor with multiple sclerosis, enrolled in a pregnancy study. Each CDR3 is given with its conserved first and last residue. D genes are given only for firm matches. Not every row has a clone size; where given, it reads once, few, many or a size class.

-	TRBJ1-5	-	TRBV27	CASSGGGSNQPQHF	TGTGCCAGCAGTGGGGGGGGGTCCAATCAGCCCCAGCATTTT
-	TRBJ1-5	-	TRBV28	CASSKITGGSNQPQHF	TGTGCCAGCAGTAAAATTACAGGTGGGAGCAATCAGCCCCAGCATTTT
-	TRBJ2-7	-	TRBV16	CASSQSTGPYEQYF	TGTGCCAGCAGCCAATCGACAGGCCCCTACGAGCAGTACTTC
TRBD2	TRBJ2-1	-	TRBV2	CAKARTSGSSEQFF	TGTGCCAAAGCTAGGACTAGCGGGAGCAGTGAGCAGTTCTTC
-	TRBJ1-2	-	TRBV28	CASSLWQGGGYGYTF	TGTGCCAGCAGTTTATGGCAGGGTGGTGGCTATGGCTACACCTTC
TRBD1	TRBJ1-6	-	TRBV5-1	CASSFRGRHNSPLHF	TGCGCCAGCAGCTTCAGGGGGAGACATAATTCACCCCTCCACTTT
TRBD1	TRBJ1-5	-	TRBV4-1	CASSQSGGQPQHF	TGCGCCAGCAGCCAATCAGGGGGGCAGCCCCAGCATTTT
-	TRBJ1-1	-	TRBV14	CASSQGRQNTEAFF	TGTGCCAGCAGTCAAGGGCGGCAGAACACTGAAGCTTTCTTT
-	TRBJ2-2	-	TRBV7-2	CASSASLGTGELFF	TGTGCCAGCAGCGCATCCCTAGGTACCGGGGAGCTGTTTTTT
TRBD2	TRBJ2-5	-	TRBV27	CASSTNSLAGDLGETQYF	TGTGCCAGCAGTACCAACTCCCTTGCGGGGGATTTGGGAGAGACCCAGTACTTC
TRBD2	TRBJ2-1	-	TRBV7-3	CASSRGLAAYNEQFF	TGTGCCAGCAGCCGGGGACTAGCGGCTTACAATGAGCAGTTCTTC
TRBD2	TRBJ2-5	-	TRBV27	CASKGSSGRARETQYF	TGTGCCAGCAAGGGGTCTAGCGGGAGGGCCAGGGAGACCCAGTACTTC
TRBD1	TRBJ1-5	-	TRBV6-1	CAIGTELNQPQHF	TGTGCCATCGGGACAGAATTAAATCAGCCCCAGCATTTT
-	TRBJ2-7	-	TRBV7-9	CASSFENFYEQYF	TGTGCCAGCAGCTTCGAAAACTTCTACGAGCAGTACTTC
-	TRBJ1-2	-	TRBV9	CASSTPGSYGYTF	TGTGCCAGCAGCACCCCAGGTTCCTATGGCTACACCTTC
-	TRBJ2-7	once	TRBV30	CAWSREREQYF	TGTGCCTGGAGCAGGGAACGGGAGCAGTACTTC
TRBD1	TRBJ2-7	-	TRBV6-5	CASRPISTGDHEQYF	TGTGCCAGCAGACCCATCTCGACAGGGGACCACGAGCAGTACTTC